Listed here is a single T cell receptor (beta chain). Its antigen is still unknown. CDR1 SEHNR and CDR2 FQNEAQ come from the germline V gene (reference sequence). CDR3 length: 16 residues. With 60 Vbeta and 13 Jbeta primers, the PCR was carried out. Only in-frame clones appear in the TCRdb table, and some are missing; sequencing was by immunoSEQ multiplex PCR. The sample lists 150,000 to 160,000 clones, roughly 77% occurring once. The data belong to a study of cytomegalovirus exposure and HLA in healthy donors. Study-wide results and caveats: A prior analysis recorded that most TCR beta V segments were productive about 87% or about 30% of the time. The study labeled approximately 150 TCR beta chains cytomegalovirus-associated. Later work associated 17,000 or so TCR beta sequences with HLA alleles at 0.05 false discovery rate. A later analysis linked a missense DCLRE1C variant to TCR beta V- and J-gene trimming.

V usage is TRBV7-9 and J usage is TRBJ2-5, with D perhaps TRBD2 (6 bases). The J call may not be correct, given that the DNA end is closer to TRBJ2-7. The clonotype was recovered from a man younger than 40 in good health and CMV-seropositive. The sequenced sample consisted of PBMCs. CDR3 amino acids: CASSSSSDSGSYEQYF. As DNA, the CDR3 is TGTGCCAGCAGCTCATCCTCGGATAGCGGTTCCTACGAGCAGTACTTC.